Each of the 22 T cell receptor beta chains below was sequenced from the same sample in a study of identical twins (dated by TCRdb to about 2016). Receptors were amplified or captured by 5' RACE. The sequencer listed for this sample is Illumina HiSeq 2000. TCRdb trimmed public reads at Q25 via fastp, called clones via MiXCR and kept in-frame beta chains. Every CDR3 protein is listed once, alongside the most common genes and DNA of its rows. The sample table records approximately 590,000 distinct CDR3 sequences; just under 10% of these occur just once. The ten largest clonotypes hold 3% of the sample. The data were also submitted as part of a second study, on yellow fever vaccine responses in identical twins.

The source material was PBMCs. These receptors originate from a woman under 30 in good health.

The chain combines TRBV6-2 or TRBV6-3 with TRBJ2-2, with 11 nucleotides matching TRBD2. Germline assignment: CDR1 MNHEY and CDR2 SVGEGT. Trimming took 0 bases from V and 7 from J; bases not matched to a gene: 10. This CDR3 spans 18 amino acids. The CDR3 loop reads CASSYSSRLAGIGGELFF. CDR3 sequence (DNA): TGTGCCAGCAGTTACTCCTCCCGACTAGCGGGGATCGGCGGGGAGCTGTTTTTT.

The chain links TRBV6-2 or TRBV6-3 to TRBJ2-7, with D perhaps TRBD2 (6 bases). CDR1 is MNHEY and CDR2 is SVGEGT in the germline V gene. The CDR3 totals 17 residues. V was clipped by 2 bases and J by 3 bases, with 20 bases between them. CDR3 region: CASSYEMGGFGYYEQYF. The CDR3 DNA reads as TGTGCCAGCAGTTACGAGATGGGGGGTTTCGGGTACTACGAGCAGTACTTC.

This chain links TRBV7-2 with TRBJ2-1; no clear D. Trimming took 2 bases from V and 9 from J, leaving 14 bases between them. Germline CDR1 is SGHTA and CDR2 is FQGNSA. The CDR3 loop spans 14 amino acids. The CDR3 sequence: CASSLKGASGEQFF. The DNA of the CDR3 is TGTGCCAGCAGCTTAAAGGGTGCTAGTGGTGAGCAGTTCTTC. The variable domain in full, completed from reference TRBV7-2 and TRBJ2-1, reads GAGVSQSPSNKVTEKGKDVELRCDPISGHTALYWYRQSLGQGLEFLIYFQGNSAPDKSGLPSDRFSAERTGGSVSTLTIQRTQQEDSAVYLCASSLKGASGEQFFGPGTRLTVL.

In its sample, this clonotype ranks as medium-sized. This CDR3 reads CASSEGEENQPQHF. For the CDR3, the DNA is TGCGCCAGCAGTGAGGGGGAGGAGAATCAGCCCCAGCATTTT. The chain links TRBV10-2 to TRBJ1-5; D ambiguous. The length of the CDR3 is 14 residues. Germline V gives CDR1 WSHSY, CDR2 SAAADI. Trimming removed 2 bases at V and 4 bases at J, with 9 bases between.

The V gene is TRBV7-6, the J gene TRBJ2-1; either TRBD1 or TRBD2 may fit D (5 bases each). Between the trimmed V and J ends, which lost 3 bases and 7 bases, there was a span of 10 bases. CDR1 and CDR2 from the germline V gene are SGHVS and FNYEAQ. The CDR3 has 13 amino acids. The CDR3 DNA follows: TGTGCCAGCAGCTTGGTCTGGGGGAATGAGCAGTTCTTC. The encoded protein is CASSLVWGNEQFF.

This clonotype was picked up a small number of times. The chain couples TRBV7-9 to TRBJ1-5, with D possibly being TRBD1 (5 bases). V was clipped by 1 base and J by 0 bases, with 7 bases between them. The CDR3 is 15 residues long. Germline CDR1 and CDR2: SEHNR and FQNEAQ (reference sequence). The chain's CDR3 is CASSLGTLSNQPQHF. DNA for the CDR3: TGTGCCAGCAGCTTAGGGACACTTAGCAATCAGCCCCAGCATTTT.

This sequence joins TRBV4-1 and TRBJ2-7; D is unclear. Germline V gives CDR1 MGHRA, CDR2 YSYEKL. V was trimmed by 0 bases and J by 2 bases, leaving 14 bases between them. The CDR3 runs 16 residues. CDR3 DNA: TGCGCCAGCAGCCAAGAGAGTACCAGGAATGCCTACGAGCAGTACTTC. Residues: CASSQESTRNAYEQYF.

The chain combines TRBV12-3 or TRBV12-4 with TRBJ2-7; weak D call: TRBD1 (5 bases). V was cut by 6 bases and J by 6 bases, with 18 bases left in between. This CDR3 comprises 14 residues. Here the CDR3 DNA reads TGTGCCAGCAGGCCTACCCTTCAGGGTCTCGAGCAGTACTTC. Protein: CASRPTLQGLEQYF.

The chain links TRBV7-9 to TRBJ2-3, with 8 bases aligning to TRBD2. V dropped 8 bases and J dropped 2; count of bases not matched to a gene: 9. The CDR3 covers 15 residues. CDR1 is SEHNR and CDR2 is FQNEAQ in the germline V gene (reference sequence). The chain's CDR3 is CASPSGSGDTDTQYF. The CDR3 nucleotides are TGTGCCAGCCCAAGTGGTAGCGGGGACACAGATACGCAGTATTTT.

This clonotype was counted a few times. This chain joins TRBV5-1 and TRBJ2-1, with 15 bases aligning to TRBD2. CDR1 and CDR2 (germline): SGHRS, YFSETQ. CDR3 length: 15 residues. V dropped 3 bases and J dropped 9; count of bases not matched to a gene: 4. Here the CDR3 reads CASSSGLAGGVEQFF. DNA for the CDR3: TGCGCCAGCAGCTCCGGACTAGCGGGGGGGGTTGAGCAGTTCTTC.

The chain employs TRBV20-1 and TRBJ2-3, with D possibly TRBD2 on 6 matching bases. Trimming stripped 0 bases from V and 2 bases from J, with 9 bases between. This CDR3 is 14 amino acids long. CDR1 and CDR2 (germline): DFQATT, SNEGSKA (reference sequence). As DNA, the CDR3 is TGCAGTGCTAGAGAATTAGCGGACACAGATACGCAGTATTTT. Protein: CSARELADTDTQYF.

This clonotype has a count of ten or more. CDR3 DNA: TGCAGCGTTGTCGGCGAACTGTTTTTT. Residues: CSVVGELFF. The chain has TRBV29-1 and TRBJ2-2, with D unclear. The CDR3 is 9 amino acids. Germline V lookup: CDR1 SQVTM, CDR2 ANQGSEA. Deletions cut 4 bases from V and 14 bases from J, with 8 bases between.

The chain has TRBV20-1 and TRBJ2-6, with 9 bases identical to TRBD2. The V and J ends lost 1 base and 3 bases, in that order; junction bases with no gene match: 10. The CDR3 has 18 residues. Per the germline V gene, CDR1 is DFQATT and CDR2 is SNEGSKA (reference sequence). The CDR3 sequence: CSARAPWAGGFGANVLTF. CDR3 bases: TGCAGTGCTAGAGCTCCCTGGGCGGGAGGGTTTGGGGCCAACGTCCTGACTTTC.

V gene TRBV3-1 combines with J gene TRBJ2-1; TRBD2 agrees at 13 bases. J gave up 8 bases and V 5 bases, and 6 bases lay outside the gene matches. In germline, CDR1 is LGHDT, CDR2 YNNKEL (reference sequence). The CDR3 extends over 15 amino acids. The CDR3 bases are TGTGCCAGCAGCACTCGGACTAGCGGGGGCTATGAGCAGTTCTTC. It specifies CASSTRTSGGYEQFF.

The chain uses TRBV11-1 and TRBJ2-3; 13 nucleotides line up with TRBD2. Per the germline V gene, CDR1 is SGHAT and CDR2 is FQDESV (reference sequence). V was clipped by 8 bases and J by 2 bases; unmatched bases: 13. This CDR3 comprises 18 residues. This chain's CDR3 is CASCSRRLAGGLTDTQYF. CDR3 sequence (DNA): TGTGCCAGCTGCTCCCGGAGACTAGCGGGGGGACTCACAGATACGCAGTATTTT.

This clonotype has at least ten counts. A junction end diverges from the germline sequence, so it may reflect a read error. The genes are TRBV5-1 and TRBJ2-1; 16 bases match TRBD2. CDR1 SGHRS and CDR2 YFSETQ come from the germline V gene. This CDR3 is built from 15 residues. The CDR3 spells CASSPGLAGGNEQFF. CDR3 nucleotide sequence: TGTGCCAGCAGTCCGGGACTAGCGGGAGGGAATGAGCAGTTCTTC.

At least ten counts were recorded for this clonotype. The chain joins TRBV7-9 to TRBJ2-2; D possibly corresponds to TRBD2 (5 bases). CDR1 and CDR2 from the germline V gene are SEHNR and FQNEAQ (reference sequence). The CDR3 loop spans 16 amino acids. Trimming pared 7 bases from V and 6 bases from J, leaving 21 bases between. In nucleotides, the CDR3 is TGTGCCAGCAACCTAGGCTGGCTAGCCAGTGCCGGGGAGCTGTTTTTT. Residues: CASNLGWLASAGELFF.

This clonotype was observed a few times. The V gene is TRBV5-6, the J gene TRBJ2-1; maybe TRBD2 (6 bases). CDR3 length equals 18 residues. The germline V gene has CDR1 SGHDT and CDR2 YYEEEE. With 3 bases removed from V and 3 bases from J, the gap between germline ends came to 22 bases. CDR3 region: CASSWKVGAGLRYNEQFF. The CDR3 DNA follows: TGTGCCAGCAGCTGGAAAGTCGGGGCGGGACTTCGCTACAATGAGCAGTTCTTC.

The CDR3 is CASSPRTGGIYGYTF. CDR3 sequence (DNA): TGTGCCAGCAGCCCCCGGACAGGGGGTATCTATGGCTACACCTTC. The chain employs TRBV5-6 and TRBJ1-2, with 10 bases matching TRBD1. Unmatched junction bases numbered 7, after V lost 4 bases and J lost 4 bases. The germline V gene encodes CDR1 SGHDT and CDR2 YYEEEE. The CDR3 contains 15 residues. The variable domain in full, with the rest retrieved from reference TRBV5-6 and TRBJ1-2, is DAGVTQSPTHLIKTRGQQVTLRCSPKSGHDTVSWYQQALGQGPQFIFQYYEEEERQRGNFPDRFSGHQFPNYSSELNVNALLLGDSALYLCASSPRTGGIYGYTFGSGTRLTVV.

This clonotype was counted at least ten times. The chain employs TRBV7-9 and TRBJ2-3; 8 bases are a match to TRBD1. V was pared by 5 bases and J by 1 base, with 5 bases of the junction left unmatched. Per germline, CDR1 SEHNR and CDR2 FQNEAQ (reference sequence). CDR3 length: 15 amino acids. CDR3 in DNA: TGTGCCAGCAGCCCACCGACAGGGGGCACAGATACGCAGTATTTT. Protein sequence: CASSPPTGGTDTQYF.

J is TRBJ2-3 and V is TRBV7-3; the match to TRBD2 covers 10 bases. The germline CDR1 and CDR2 sequences are SGHTA and FQGTGA. V was clipped by 4 bases and J by 6 bases; unmatched bases: 4. The CDR3 has 14 amino acids. The chain's CDR3 is CASSWGSGGDTQYF. DNA of the CDR3: TGTGCCAGCAGCTGGGGTAGCGGGGGGGATACGCAGTATTTT.

This clonotype showed up many times. This chain joins TRBV3-1 and TRBJ1-3; no clear D. CDR1 is LGHDT and CDR2 is YNNKEL in the germline V gene (reference sequence). Trimming took off 0 bases at V and 0 bases at J, with 9 bases between the two ends. CDR3 length: 16 residues. For the CDR3, the DNA is TGTGCCAGCAGCCAAGAGGGCAGGAGCTCTGGAAACACCATATATTTT. This gives the protein CASSQEGRSSGNTIYF. Filled out from reference TRBV3-1 and TRBJ1-3, the complete variable domain reads DTAVSQTPKYLVTQMGNDKSIKCEQNLGHDTMYWYKQDSKKFLKIMFSYNNKELIINETVPNRFSPKSPDKAHLNLHINSLELGDSAVYFCASSQEGRSSGNTIYFGEGSWLTVV.